This is a list of T cell receptor beta chains from one sample in a study of blood T cell repertoires in COVID-19. The data were produced by immunoSEQ multiplex PCR, yet TCRdb's version contains in-frame clones alone and is incomplete. This table holds 150,000 to 170,000 clones, around 84% found once. The sample consisted of peripheral blood. The receptors were gathered from a woman aged 60-75 years with COVID-19, enrolled during active disease. Both conserved end residues are part of each CDR3. The D gene is left open where the match is weak. Size tells how often a clone was seen (once, few, many) or the class of an expanded clone, and some rows leave it out.

TRBJ2-3	.	.	TRBV16	CASSPNSRGLWTSTDTQYF	TGTGCCAGCAGCCCTAATTCCCGGGGACTTTGGACTAGCACAGATACGCAGTATTTT
TRBJ1-2	.	TRBD1	TRBV5-1	CASSGTGGSYGYTF	TGCGCCAGCAGTGGTACAGGGGGCTCCTATGGCTACACCTTC
TRBJ2-1	once	TRBD2	TRBV9	CASGASGNLRDEQFF	TGTGCCAGCGGGGCTAGCGGGAACCTTAGGGATGAGCAGTTCTTC
TRBJ2-3	.	.	TRBV9	CASSPWETLNLNTQYF	TGTGCCAGCAGCCCCTGGGAGACCCTCAACCTTAATACGCAGTATTTT
TRBJ1-6	.	.	TRBV25-1	CASSEGGRGNSPLHF	TGTGCCAGCAGTGAAGGAGGCAGGGGAAATTCACCCCTCCACTTT
TRBJ2-7	.	.	TRBV6-6	CASSMTASYEQYF	TGTGCCAGCAGCATGACAGCCTCCTACGAGCAGTACTTC
TRBJ2-1	.	TRBD2	TRBV5-1	CASSLAAGGPSGHNEQFF	TGCGCCAGCAGCTTGGCGGCGGGAGGGCCTTCGGGGCACAATGAGCAGTTCTTC
TRBJ1-2	once	.	TRBV6-5	CASRPAGNYGYTF	TGTGCCAGCAGACCCGCAGGGAACTATGGCTACACCTTC
TRBJ2-1	few	.	TRBV4-2	CASSQPTGYEQFF	TGTGCCAGCAGCCAACCAACAGGGTACGAGCAGTTCTTC
TRBJ2-1	once	TRBD1	TRBV11-3	CASSLGQGNNEQFF	TGTGCCAGCAGCTTGGGACAGGGAAACAATGAGCAGTTCTTC
TRBJ2-2	.	.	TRBV6-5	CASSLTGKLAGELFF	TGTGCCAGCAGCCTAACAGGGAAGTTGGCCGGGGAGCTGTTTTTT
TRBJ1-2	few	TRBD1	TRBV6-5	CASSPSRDRGIGYTF	TGTGCCAGCAGTCCGTCCCGGGACAGGGGTATTGGCTACACCTTC
TRBJ1-5	.	TRBD1	TRBV24-1	CATGNRGFGNQPQHF	TGTGCCACCGGTAACAGGGGGTTTGGCAATCAGCCCCAGCATTTT
TRBJ1-2	once	TRBD1	TRBV5-3	CASCLGQGDNYGYTF	TGTGCCAGTTGCCTAGGACAGGGGGATAACTATGGCTACACCTTC
TRBJ2-2	.	TRBD2	TRBV11-2	CASSLGRGLAGGMTGELFF	TGTGCCAGCAGCTTAGGACGAGGCCTAGCGGGGGGAATGACCGGGGAGCTGTTTTTT
TRBJ1-2	once	.	TRBV3-1/TRBV3-2	CASSPSGTNYGYTF	TGTGCCAGCAGCCCTTCCGGGACTAACTATGGCTACACCTTC
TRBJ1-1	.	.	TRBV5-4	CASSLARGNTEAFF	TGTGCCAGCAGCTTGGCCCGCGGGAACACTGAAGCTTTCTTT
TRBJ1-6	.	TRBD1	TRBV18	CASSAGQANSPLHF	TGTGCCAGCTCAGCGGGACAGGCCAATTCACCCCTCCACTTT
TRBJ1-4	.	TRBD1	TRBV5-1	CASSLQGANEKLFF	TGCGCCAGCAGCTTACAGGGGGCTAATGAAAAACTGTTTTTT
TRBJ2-5	.	.	TRBV29-1	CSIIAVQETQYF	TGCAGCATTATAGCGGTCCAAGAGACCCAGTACTTC
TRBJ1-1	.	.	TRBV19	CASSVETEAFF	TGTGCCAGTAGTGTCGAGACTGAAGCTTTCTTT
TRBJ2-1	.	TRBD2	TRBV7-9	CASSLVLSGVNEQFF	TGTGCCAGCAGCTTGGTTCTTAGCGGGGTGAATGAGCAGTTCTTC
TRBJ1-3	once	.	TRBV12-3/TRBV12-4	CASSFVGNTIYF	TGTGCCAGCAGTTTCGTGGGAAACACCATATATTTT
TRBJ2-3	few	.	TRBV7-3	CASPMATQYF	TGTGCCAGCCCGATGGCTACGCAGTATTTT
TRBJ1-2	.	TRBD1	TRBV6-5	CASSPGQGASGYTF	TGTGCCAGCAGCCCAGGACAGGGGGCAAGTGGCTACACCTTC
TRBJ2-7	.	.	TRBV18	CASSITAAQTYEQYF	TGTGCCAGCTCCATAACAGCGGCCCAAACCTACGAGCAGTACTTC
TRBJ2-5	.	TRBD1	TRBV9	CASSATGGPLQETQYF	TGTGCCAGCAGCGCAACAGGGGGCCCCCTTCAAGAGACCCAGTACTTC
TRBJ2-3	few	.	TRBV27	CASSFGLAQTDTQYF	TGTGCCAGCAGTTTTGGGCTAGCGCAAACAGATACGCAGTATTTT